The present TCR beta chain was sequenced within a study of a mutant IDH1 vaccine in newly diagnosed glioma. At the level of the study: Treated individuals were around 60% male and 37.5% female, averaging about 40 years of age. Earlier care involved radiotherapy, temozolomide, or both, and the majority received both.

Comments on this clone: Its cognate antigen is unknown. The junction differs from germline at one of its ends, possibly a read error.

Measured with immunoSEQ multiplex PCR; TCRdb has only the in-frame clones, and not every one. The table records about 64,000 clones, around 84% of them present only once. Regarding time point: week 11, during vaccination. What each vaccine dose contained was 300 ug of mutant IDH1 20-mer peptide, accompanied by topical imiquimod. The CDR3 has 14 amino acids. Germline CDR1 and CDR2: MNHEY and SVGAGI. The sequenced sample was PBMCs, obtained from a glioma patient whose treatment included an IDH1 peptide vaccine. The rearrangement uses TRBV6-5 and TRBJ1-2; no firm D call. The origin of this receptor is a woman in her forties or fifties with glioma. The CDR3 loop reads CASSHSSRKYGYTF. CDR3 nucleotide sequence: TGTGCCAGCAGTCACTCGAGTCGGAAATATGGCTACACCTTC.